The source of this TCR beta chain is a study of post-analysis software for immune sequencing data (dated by TCRdb to the mid-2010s). Study-wide context: Recorded disease courses included relapsing-remitting, secondary progressive and progressive-relapsing multiple sclerosis, with some patients lacking subtype annotation. Patient repertoires were compared against around twelve previously published healthy control repertoires from donors aged about 6 to 26 years. A subset of samples was prepared in parallel using single-end sample barcoding, then pooled and co-amplified after Illumina adapter ligation. The paper's findings and limits, for the study overall: The control group was slightly older than the multiple sclerosis patient group. Normalized Chao1 diversity was significantly lower in multiple sclerosis patients than controls, suggesting substantial peripheral T-cell clonal expansion. Four to six TRBV segments, including TRBV5-6, TRBV5-1 and TRBV20-1, were significantly more frequent in patients than controls. Strong co-clustering of samples prepared in the same batch was shown by direct clustering with F measure, prompting a batch-effect correction.

Library preparation employed PCR. The listed sequencing device is Illumina HiSeq 2500. To reduce PCR and sequencing biases, unique molecular identifiers were built into the TCR beta cDNA libraries. Every 1 to 10 million input T cells yielded about 500,000 cDNA molecules, meaning each molecule approximated one T cell. The patient libraries were prepared and sequenced using the same protocol as the earlier healthy control dataset. Within a given batch, samples were prepared together, multiplexed and sequenced on the same HiSeq lane. Per the authors' processing: MIGEC was used to process the raw barcoded reads, and molecular identifier groups with only a single read were discarded before consensus assembly and CDR3 extraction. VDJtools was used for post-analysis of the clonotype tables, and diversity was normalized by down-sampling every dataset to the size of the smallest sample. Repertoire overlap clustering matched CDR3 amino acid but not nucleotide sequences to correct batch-related cross-sample contamination. TCRdb reworked the public reads: Q25 trimming with fastp, MiXCR clone assembly, productive beta chains retained. Every entry covers one CDR3 protein and lists the most common genes and DNA from its rows. The V and J calls shown here were made by TCRdb, not taken from the authors' results. Within this sample are a few hundred thousand distinct CDR3 sequences, with around a third of them counted one time only. The ten largest make up roughly 13% of the sample.

To demonstrate the VDJtools post-analysis software, the study profiled TCR beta repertoires from the peripheral blood of about 13 young patients with multiple sclerosis. Multiple sclerosis patients were children and adolescents aged about 6 to 16 years. The germline V gene specifies LGHNA as CDR1 and YNFKEQ as CDR2. Trimming removed 2 bases from V and 1 base from J; the gene matches leave 13 bases unexplained. Including the terminal cysteine and phenylalanine, the CDR3 comprises 18 residues. CDR3 DNA only is kept here, 54 bases in frame from base 1. Regarding this clonotype: What antigen it recognizes has not been identified. No much larger clone is present one base from it, and per-base qualities are unavailable.

The specimen sequenced was blood. Recombination joined TRBV4-2 with TRBJ1-1; 7 bases in the junction line up with TRBD1. The clonotype was recovered from a girl between 5 and 17 years old with multiple sclerosis. The base sequence is TGTGCCAGCAGCCAAATCGGTCGACAGGGCACTGAGAACACTGAAGCTTTCTTT. Its translation reads: CASSQIGRQGTENTEAFF.